This T cell receptor (beta chain) was recovered during a study of T-cell reconstitution after alpha-beta-depleted transplantation in children. Preparation of the TCRbeta library used unique molecular identifiers. MiXCR, run by TCRdb on the PCR reads, gives a single entry per CDR3 protein. This sample has about 340,000 distinct CDR3 sequences, with roughly 15% found just once. CDR1 DFQATT and CDR2 SNEGSKA come from the germline V gene (reference sequence). The CDR3 runs 13 residues. V was cut by 6 bases and J by 5 bases, with 14 bases left in between. This clonotype occurred a few times. The sequence was collected from a human donor who donated a stem cell graft to a child with Fanconi anemia. V is TRBV20-1 and J is TRBJ1-5; D may be TRBD1 (5 bases). Specimen: PBMCs, collected from the stem cell graft. The CDR3 DNA reads TGCAGTGCCCGGCGGGACGGGGATCAGCCCCAGCATTTT. Translating it yields CSARRDGDQPQHF.